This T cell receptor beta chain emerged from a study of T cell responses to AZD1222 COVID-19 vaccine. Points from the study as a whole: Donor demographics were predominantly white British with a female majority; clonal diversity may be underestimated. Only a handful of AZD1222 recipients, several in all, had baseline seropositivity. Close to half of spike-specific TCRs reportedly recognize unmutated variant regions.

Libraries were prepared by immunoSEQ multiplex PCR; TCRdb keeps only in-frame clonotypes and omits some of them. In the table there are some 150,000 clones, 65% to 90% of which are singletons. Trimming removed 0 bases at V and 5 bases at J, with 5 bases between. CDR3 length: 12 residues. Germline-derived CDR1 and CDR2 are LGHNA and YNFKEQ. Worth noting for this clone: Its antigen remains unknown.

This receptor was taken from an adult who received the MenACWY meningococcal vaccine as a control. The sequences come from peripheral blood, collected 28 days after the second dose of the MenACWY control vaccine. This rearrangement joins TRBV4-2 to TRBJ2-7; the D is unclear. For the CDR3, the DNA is TGTGCCAGCAGCCAAGATAGGGACGAGCAGTACTTC. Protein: CASSQDRDEQYF.